This TCR beta chain was sequenced during a study of CD8+CD57+ T cells in acquired aplastic anemia. Study background: Quantities of DNA derived from sorted CD4+ and CD8+ cells averaged approximately 3 ug. Whole-study findings and limits: No significant difference in CD8+ Simpson's diversity was found between patients and controls.

Researchers used genomic DNA as the template to profile TCR beta VDJ and CDR3. TCRdb called the reads again in MiXCR, with one record for every CDR3 protein. Among about 190,000 distinct CDR3 sequences listed, about 53% were seen once. CDR3 length: 14 residues. The germline CDR1 and CDR2 sequences are DFQATT and SNEGSKA (reference sequence). Trimming removed 6 bases from V and 6 bases from J, with 17 bases in between. Comments on this clonotype: Its antigen is not identified.

Source material: sorted CD4+, CD8+, or CD8+CD57+ T cells (not recorded which) from PBMCs. This sequence originates from a human donor in good health, serving as a control. The rearrangement uses TRBV20-1 and TRBJ1-4; D ambiguous. CDR3 coding DNA: TGCAGTGCCATCGAGGGCCGTCGGGATGAAAAACTGTTTTTT. This gives the protein CSAIEGRRDEKLFF.